A selection of T cell receptor beta chains follows, all from one sample in a study of blood T cell repertoires in COVID-19. Some clones are missing from TCRdb's copy, which holds only in-frame ones; the method was immunoSEQ multiplex PCR. The table lists nearly 350,000 clones, roughly 87% of them singletons. The sample was PBMCs or T cells enriched from blood (not recorded which). These receptors were obtained from a woman aged 25 to 39 who had recovered from COVID-19. Both conserved end residues are part of each CDR3. The D gene is left open where the match is weak. Size values are once, few and many counts, or a class for expanded clones, and some rows have none.

v_gene,j_gene,d_gene,abundance,CDR3aa,CDR3nt
TRBV9,TRBJ2-1,TRBD1,.,CASSPTVGDRDNEQFF,TGTGCCAGCAGCCCAACGGTAGGGGACAGGGACAATGAGCAGTTCTTC
TRBV12-3/TRBV12-4,TRBJ2-2,.,.,CASSLWQTGELFF,TGTGCCAGCAGTTTATGGCAAACCGGGGAGCTGTTTTTT
TRBV28,TRBJ1-1,.,.,CASCQGTYTEAFF,TGTGCCAGCTGTCAGGGTACCTACACTGAAGCTTTCTTT
TRBV5-8,TRBJ2-2,TRBD1,.,CASRYPGQDPTGELFF,TGTGCCAGCAGATATCCGGGACAGGATCCCACCGGGGAGCTGTTTTTT
TRBV12-5,TRBJ1-1,TRBD1,once,CASGRGTGGSDTEAFF,TGTGCTAGTGGCCGCGGGACAGGGGGTAGTGATACTGAAGCTTTCTTT
TRBV25-1,TRBJ1-1,.,.,CASSESRGSSNTEAFF,TGTGCCAGCAGTGAATCTAGAGGGTCCTCGAACACTGAAGCTTTCTTT
TRBV19,TRBJ1-2,.,.,CASTVDSLPYGYTF,TGTGCCAGTACCGTGGACAGTCTTCCCTATGGCTACACCTTC
TRBV5-1,TRBJ1-1,TRBD1,few,CASSRPGTGTEAFF,TGCGCCAGCAGCCGTCCCGGGACAGGGACTGAAGCTTTCTTT
TRBV6-2/TRBV6-3,TRBJ1-5,.,.,CASSSGRGRQPQHF,TGTGCCAGCAGCTCGGGGAGGGGTAGGCAGCCCCAGCATTTT
TRBV3-1/TRBV3-2,TRBJ2-7,TRBD1,.,CASSHSDRADRELYF,TGTGCCAGCAGCCATTCGGACAGGGCCGACAGGGAGCTGTACTTC
TRBV7-8,TRBJ1-5,.,.,CASSLGGRGGTHQPQHF,TGTGCCAGCAGCTTAGGAGGTCGGGGAGGGACCCATCAGCCCCAGCATTTT
TRBV24-1,TRBJ2-1,TRBD1,.,CATSEVRSLTGDEQFF,TGTGCCACCAGTGAGGTCCGGTCCCTCACAGGGGATGAGCAGTTCTTC
TRBV19,TRBJ1-4,TRBD1,once,CASRGDRRATNEKLFF,TGTGCCAGTAGGGGGGACAGGCGAGCAACTAATGAAAAACTGTTTTTT
TRBV5-1,TRBJ2-1,.,.,CASSQEGGPYNEQFF,TGCGCCAGCAGCCAGGAGGGGGGGCCATACAATGAGCAGTTCTTC
TRBV12-5,TRBJ2-3,.,.,CASGLVLIPSVSTDTQYF,TGTGCTAGTGGTTTGGTACTTATCCCCTCGGTAAGCACAGATACGCAGTATTTT
TRBV2,TRBJ2-2,TRBD1,.,CASRGQARNTGELFF,TGTGCCAGCAGAGGACAGGCGAGGAACACCGGGGAGCTGTTTTTT
TRBV7-9,TRBJ1-2,.,.,CASIPSGGALGYGYTF,TGTGCCAGCATCCCCTCGGGGGGCGCGCTAGGGTATGGCTACACCTTC
TRBV18,TRBJ1-5,.,.,CASSLGQLPQHF,TGTGCCAGCTCACTAGGACAACTGCCCCAGCATTTT
TRBV7-9,TRBJ2-2,TRBD2,.,CASSFPTSGGNEAGELFF,TGTGCCAGCAGCTTCCCGACTAGCGGGGGGAATGAGGCCGGGGAGCTGTTTTTT
TRBV19,TRBJ2-2,.,.,CASSILRQSNTGELFF,TGTGCCAGTAGTATCTTGCGGCAGTCGAACACCGGGGAGCTGTTTTTT
TRBV6-5,TRBJ2-7,TRBD1,.,CASSPPAQGAHEQYF,TGTGCCAGCAGCCCCCCGGCACAGGGGGCCCACGAGCAGTACTTC
TRBV5-5,TRBJ1-4,TRBD1,.,CASSLGDRVEKLFF,TGTGCCAGCAGCTTGGGGGACAGGGTTGAAAAACTGTTTTTT
TRBV10-3,TRBJ2-3,TRBD2,.,CAISETSGGDTQYF,TGTGCCATCAGTGAGACTAGCGGGGGCGACACGCAGTATTTT
TRBV24-1,TRBJ2-5,TRBD2,.,CATSEGGGRHRETQYF,TGTGCCACCAGTGAAGGCGGGGGTAGGCATCGAGAGACCCAGTACTTC
TRBV19,TRBJ2-2,TRBD1,.,CASSTTGANTGELFF,TGTGCCAGTAGTACTACAGGGGCCAACACCGGGGAGCTGTTTTTT
TRBV6-6,TRBJ2-4,.,once,CASSPQGGAKNIQYF,TGTGCCAGCAGCCCCCAGGGGGGAGCCAAAAACATTCAGTACTTC
TRBV19,TRBJ2-3,TRBD2,.,CASSMTRTSGGASSTDTQYF,TGTGCCAGTAGTATGACTCGGACTAGCGGGGGGGCCTCTAGCACAGATACGCAGTATTTT
TRBV5-1,TRBJ1-2,.,.,CASSLAVPGGVEALANYGYTF,TGCGCCAGCAGCTTGGCCGTCCCGGGGGGAGTCGAGGCCCTAGCTAACTATGGCTACACCTTC
TRBV5-1,TRBJ1-6,TRBD1,.,CASSWGQGNNSPLHF,TGCGCCAGCAGCTGGGGACAGGGGAACAATTCACCCCTCCACTTT
TRBV5-4,TRBJ1-6,.,.,CASSLGAAGNNSPLHF,TGTGCCAGCAGCTTGGGCGCCGCCGGGAACAATTCACCCCTCCACTTT
TRBV7-9,TRBJ1-3,.,.,CASSLYDKSSGNTIYF,TGTGCCAGCAGCTTATACGACAAGAGCTCTGGAAACACCATATATTTT
TRBV5-5,TRBJ2-7,.,.,CASSSGVLGEQYF,TGTGCCAGCAGCTCAGGGGTCCTTGGGGAGCAGTACTTC
TRBV2,TRBJ1-1,.,.,CAIPGGRGTEAFF,TGTGCCATCCCCGGGGGGCGCGGGACTGAAGCTTTCTTT
TRBV4-1,TRBJ1-2,.,.,CASSQDLQNYGYTF,TGCGCCAGCAGCCAAGATCTACAGAACTATGGCTACACCTTC
TRBV19,TRBJ1-5,.,.,CASSPPGGGNQPQHF,TGTGCCAGTAGCCCTCCAGGAGGGGGCAATCAGCCCCAGCATTTT
TRBV20-1,TRBJ2-3,TRBD2,once,CSAGDNSGGLSTDTQYF,TGCAGTGCTGGTGACAATAGCGGGGGCCTCAGCACAGATACGCAGTATTTT
TRBV5-8,TRBJ2-1,.,once,CASSFRGGSYNEQFF,TGTGCCAGCAGCTTTCGGGGAGGCTCCTACAATGAGCAGTTCTTC
TRBV13,TRBJ2-5,TRBD2,once,CASSPGGRGQETQYF,TGTGCCAGCAGCCCCGGGGGGAGAGGTCAAGAGACCCAGTACTTC
TRBV6-4,TRBJ1-2,.,once,CASSATLGREGGYTF,TGTGCCAGCAGCGCGACGCTGGGCAGGGAAGGAGGCTACACCTTC
TRBV24-1,TRBJ1-2,TRBD1,.,CATSDPGQGEGGYTF,TGTGCCACCAGTGACCCGGGACAGGGGGAAGGAGGCTACACCTTC